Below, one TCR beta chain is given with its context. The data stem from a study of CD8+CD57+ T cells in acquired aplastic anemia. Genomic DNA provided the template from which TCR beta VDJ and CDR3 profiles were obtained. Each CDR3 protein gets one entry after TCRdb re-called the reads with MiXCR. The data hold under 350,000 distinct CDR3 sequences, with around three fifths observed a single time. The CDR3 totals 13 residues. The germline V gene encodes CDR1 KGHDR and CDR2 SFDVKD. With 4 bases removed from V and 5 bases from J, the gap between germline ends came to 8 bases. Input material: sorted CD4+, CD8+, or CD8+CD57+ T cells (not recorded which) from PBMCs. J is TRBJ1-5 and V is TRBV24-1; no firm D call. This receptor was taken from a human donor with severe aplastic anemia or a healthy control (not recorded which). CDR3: CATSEDRDQPQHF. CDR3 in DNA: TGTGCCACCAGTGAAGACCGTGATCAGCCCCAGCATTTT.